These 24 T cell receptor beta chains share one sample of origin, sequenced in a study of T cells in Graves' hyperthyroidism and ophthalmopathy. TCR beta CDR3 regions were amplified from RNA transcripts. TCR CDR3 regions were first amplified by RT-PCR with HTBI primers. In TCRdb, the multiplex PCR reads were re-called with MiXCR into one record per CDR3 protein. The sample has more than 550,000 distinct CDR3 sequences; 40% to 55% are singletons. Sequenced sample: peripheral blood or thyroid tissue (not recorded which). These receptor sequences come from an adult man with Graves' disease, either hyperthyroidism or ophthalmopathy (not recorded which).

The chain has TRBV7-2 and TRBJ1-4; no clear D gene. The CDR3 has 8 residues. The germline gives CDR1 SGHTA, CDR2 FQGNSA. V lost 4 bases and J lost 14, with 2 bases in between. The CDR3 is CASSYLFF. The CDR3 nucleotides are TGTGCCAGCAGCTACCTGTTTTTT.

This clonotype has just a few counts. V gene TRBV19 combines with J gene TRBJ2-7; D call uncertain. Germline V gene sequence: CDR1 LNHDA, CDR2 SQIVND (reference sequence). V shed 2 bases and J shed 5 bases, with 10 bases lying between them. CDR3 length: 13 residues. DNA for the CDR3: TGTGCCAGTAGTATACGCCCAGCCCACGAGCAGTACTTC. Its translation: CASSIRPAHEQYF.

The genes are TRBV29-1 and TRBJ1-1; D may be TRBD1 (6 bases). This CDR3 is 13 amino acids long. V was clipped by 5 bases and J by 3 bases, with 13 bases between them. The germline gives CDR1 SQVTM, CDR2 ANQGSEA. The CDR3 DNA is TGCAGCGTTAAACCGGGGGCTGACACTGAAGCTTTCTTT. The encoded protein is CSVKPGADTEAFF.

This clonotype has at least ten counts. The CDR3 DNA follows: TGTGCCAGCAGTCCCGGGACAGGCATCTACGAGCAGTACTTC. Its translation is CASSPGTGIYEQYF. V gene TRBV7-9 combines with J gene TRBJ2-7; 8 bases are a match to TRBD1. CDR1 is SEHNR, CDR2 FQNEAQ, per germline (reference sequence). CDR3 size: 14 residues. The trim removed 6 bases at V and 3 bases at J, leaving 7 bases unmatched.

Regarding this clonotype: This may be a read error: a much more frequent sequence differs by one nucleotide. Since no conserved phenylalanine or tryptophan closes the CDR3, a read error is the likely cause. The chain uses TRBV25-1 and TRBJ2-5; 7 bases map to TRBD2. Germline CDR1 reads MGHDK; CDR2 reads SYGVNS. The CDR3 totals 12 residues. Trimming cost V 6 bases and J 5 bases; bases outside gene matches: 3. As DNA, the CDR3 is TGTGCCAGCAGGACAGCGGGGGAGACCCAGTACCTC. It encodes CASRTAGETQYL.

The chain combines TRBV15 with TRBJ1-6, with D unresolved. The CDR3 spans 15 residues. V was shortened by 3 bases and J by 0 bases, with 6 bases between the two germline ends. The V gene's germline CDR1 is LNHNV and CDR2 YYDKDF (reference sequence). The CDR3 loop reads CATSSARSYNSPLHF. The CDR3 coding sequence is TGTGCCACCAGCAGTGCTCGCTCCTATAATTCACCCCTCCACTTT.

CDR3 in amino acids: CATSRDLGHEQFF. CDR3 in DNA: TGTGCCACCAGCAGAGATCTGGGGCATGAGCAGTTCTTC. This chain links TRBV15 with TRBJ2-1, with a weak D call TRBD1 (5 bases). The CDR3 is 13 residues long. CDR1 and CDR2 (germline): LNHNV, YYDKDF (reference sequence). V lost 0 bases and J 8 bases, leaving 8 bases between the germline ends.

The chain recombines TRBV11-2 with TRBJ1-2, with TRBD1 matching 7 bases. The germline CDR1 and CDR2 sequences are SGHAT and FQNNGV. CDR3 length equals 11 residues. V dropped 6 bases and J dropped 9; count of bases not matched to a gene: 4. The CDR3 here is CASSQGQSYTF. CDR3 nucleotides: TGTGCCAGCAGTCAGGGACAGAGCTACACCTTC.

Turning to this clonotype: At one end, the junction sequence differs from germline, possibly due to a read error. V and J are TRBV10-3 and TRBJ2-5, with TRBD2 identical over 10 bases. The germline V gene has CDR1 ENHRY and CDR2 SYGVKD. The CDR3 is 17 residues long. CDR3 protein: CAISEPTSGAMKETQNF. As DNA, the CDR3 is TGTGCCATCAGTGAACCCACTAGCGGGGCAATGAAGGAGACCCAGAACTTC.

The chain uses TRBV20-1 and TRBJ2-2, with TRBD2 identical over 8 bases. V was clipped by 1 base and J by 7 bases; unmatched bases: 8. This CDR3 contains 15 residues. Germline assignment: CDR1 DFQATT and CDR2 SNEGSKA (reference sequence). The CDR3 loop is CSARGLAGTGGELFF. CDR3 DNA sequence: TGCAGTGCTAGAGGCCTAGCGGGTACGGGCGGGGAGCTGTTTTTT.

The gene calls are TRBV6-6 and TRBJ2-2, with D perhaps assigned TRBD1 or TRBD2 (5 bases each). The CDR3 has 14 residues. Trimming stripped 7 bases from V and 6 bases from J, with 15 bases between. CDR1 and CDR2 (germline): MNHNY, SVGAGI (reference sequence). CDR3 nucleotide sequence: TGTGCCAGCACTACGCTGTCGGGACCCGGGGAGCTGTTTTTT. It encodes CASTTLSGPGELFF.

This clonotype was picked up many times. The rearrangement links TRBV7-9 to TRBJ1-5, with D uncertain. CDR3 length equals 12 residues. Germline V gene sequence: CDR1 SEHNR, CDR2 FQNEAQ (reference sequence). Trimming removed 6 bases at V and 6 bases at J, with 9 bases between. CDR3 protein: CASRPRVQPQHF. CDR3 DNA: TGTGCCAGCAGACCGAGGGTTCAGCCCCAGCATTTT.

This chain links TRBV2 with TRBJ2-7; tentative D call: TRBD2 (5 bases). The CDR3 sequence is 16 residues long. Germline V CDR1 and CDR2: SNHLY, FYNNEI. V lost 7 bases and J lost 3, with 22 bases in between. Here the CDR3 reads CASTPTRAASFYEQYF. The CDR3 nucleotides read TGTGCCAGCACCCCAACGAGGGCTGCTAGTTTCTACGAGCAGTACTTC.

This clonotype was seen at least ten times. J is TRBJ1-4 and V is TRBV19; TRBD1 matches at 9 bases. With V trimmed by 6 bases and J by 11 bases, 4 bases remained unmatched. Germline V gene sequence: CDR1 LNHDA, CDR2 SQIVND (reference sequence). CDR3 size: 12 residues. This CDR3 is CASSVGTGKLFF. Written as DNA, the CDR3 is TGTGCCAGTAGCGTCGGGACAGGGAAACTGTTTTTT. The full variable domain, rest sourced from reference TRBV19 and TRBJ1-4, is DGGITQSPKYLFRKEGQNVTLSCEQNLNHDAMYWYRQDPGQGLRLIYYSQIVNDFQKGDIAEGYSVSREKKESFPLTVTSAQKNPTAFYLCASSVGTGKLFFGSGTQLSVL.

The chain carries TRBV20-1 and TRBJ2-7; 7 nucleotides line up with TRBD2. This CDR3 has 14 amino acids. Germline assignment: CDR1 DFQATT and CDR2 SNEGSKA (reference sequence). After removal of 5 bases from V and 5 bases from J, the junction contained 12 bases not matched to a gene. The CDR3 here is CSAASGEGLNEQYF. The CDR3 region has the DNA TGCAGTGCTGCTTCCGGGGAGGGCCTAAACGAGCAGTACTTC.

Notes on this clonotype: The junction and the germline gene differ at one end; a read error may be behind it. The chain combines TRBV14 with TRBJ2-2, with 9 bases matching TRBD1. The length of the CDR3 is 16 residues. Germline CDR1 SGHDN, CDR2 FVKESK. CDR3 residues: CASSLPGQGFTGELFF. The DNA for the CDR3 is TGCGCCAGCAGCCTCCCGGGACAGGGATTCACCGGGGAGCTGTTTTTT.

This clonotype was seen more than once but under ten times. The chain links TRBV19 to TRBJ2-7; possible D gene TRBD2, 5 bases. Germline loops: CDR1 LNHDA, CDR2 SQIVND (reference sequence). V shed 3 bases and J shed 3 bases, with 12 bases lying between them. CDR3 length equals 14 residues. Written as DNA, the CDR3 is TGTGCCAGTAGTATCAGACGGGGAAACTACGAGCAGTACTTC. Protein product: CASSIRRGNYEQYF.

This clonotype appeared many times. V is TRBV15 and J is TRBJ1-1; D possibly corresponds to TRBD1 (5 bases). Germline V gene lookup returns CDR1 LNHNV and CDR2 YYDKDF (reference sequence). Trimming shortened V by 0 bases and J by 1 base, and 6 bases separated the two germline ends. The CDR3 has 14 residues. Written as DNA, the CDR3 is TGTGCCACCAGCAGAGATGGGGGGAACACTGAAGCTTTCTTT. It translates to CATSRDGGNTEAFF. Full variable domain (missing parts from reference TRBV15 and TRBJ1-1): DAMVIQNPRYQVTQFGKPVTLSCSQTLNHNVMYWYQQKSSQAPKLLFHYYDKDFNNEADTPDNFQSRRPNTSFCFLDIRSPGLGDTAMYLCATSRDGGNTEAFFGQGTRLTVV.

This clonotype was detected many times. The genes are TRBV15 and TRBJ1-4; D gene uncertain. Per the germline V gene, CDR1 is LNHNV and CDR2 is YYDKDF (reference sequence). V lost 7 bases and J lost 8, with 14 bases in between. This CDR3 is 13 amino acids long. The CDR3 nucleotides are TGTGCCACCACTGGTGGGCGATCCGAAAAACTGTTTTTT. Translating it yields CATTGGRSEKLFF.

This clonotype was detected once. The CDR3 nucleotides are TGCAGTACCGAGGGACAGGGAGGTCTGTTTTTT. Amino acids: CSTEGQGGLFF. The chain is built from TRBV29-1 and TRBJ2-2, with TRBD1 matching over 9 bases. The CDR3 is 11 residues long. CDR1 is SQVTM and CDR2 is ANQGSEA in the germline V gene.

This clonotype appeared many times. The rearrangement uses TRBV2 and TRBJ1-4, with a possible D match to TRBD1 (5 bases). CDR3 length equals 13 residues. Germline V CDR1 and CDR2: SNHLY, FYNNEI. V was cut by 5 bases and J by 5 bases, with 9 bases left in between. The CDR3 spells CASSRGANEKLFF. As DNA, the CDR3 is TGTGCCAGCAGTCGTGGGGCGAATGAAAAACTGTTTTTT.

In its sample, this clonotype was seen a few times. CDR3 coding DNA: TGTGCCAGCAGCAAAGGGACAGGCTATGGCTACACCTTC. It is translated as CASSKGTGYGYTF. The chain has TRBV10-3 and TRBJ1-2, with TRBD1 matching over 8 bases. There are 13 residues in the CDR3. The trim removed 10 bases at V and 4 bases at J, leaving 8 bases unmatched. The germline gives CDR1 ENHRY, CDR2 SYGVKD.

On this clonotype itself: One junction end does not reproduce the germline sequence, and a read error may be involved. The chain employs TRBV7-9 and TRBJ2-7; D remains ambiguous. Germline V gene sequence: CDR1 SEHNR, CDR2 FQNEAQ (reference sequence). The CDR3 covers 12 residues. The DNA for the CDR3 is TGTGCCGGCAGCTTGAGCCTCTACGAGCAGTACTTC. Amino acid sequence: CAGSLSLYEQYF.

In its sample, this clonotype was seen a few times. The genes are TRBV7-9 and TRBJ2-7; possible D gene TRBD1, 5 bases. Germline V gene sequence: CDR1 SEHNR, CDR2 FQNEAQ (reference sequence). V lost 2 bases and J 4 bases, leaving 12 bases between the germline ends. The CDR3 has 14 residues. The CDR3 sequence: CASSLIQGRYEQYF. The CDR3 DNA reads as TGTGCCAGCAGCTTAATTCAGGGTCGGTACGAGCAGTACTTC.